This TCR beta chain comes out of a study of T cell responses to AZD1222 COVID-19 vaccine. Study outcomes and limitations: It should be noted that donors were predominantly white British and more often female, and clonal diversity was possibly underestimated. The reported proportion of spike-specific TCRs targeting unmutated variant regions was nearly half.

Here immunoSEQ multiplex PCR was the method, and the copy in TCRdb shows in-frame clones only, minus some. The data contain approximately 94,000 clones, around nine tenths of them singletons. With 0 bases clipped from V and 5 bases from J, the junction kept 5 bases outside the gene matches. The CDR3 covers 14 residues. Germline V gene sequence: CDR1 SGHRS, CDR2 YFSETQ. Regarding this clone: Its antigen is not identified.

This specimen was peripheral blood, taken on day 0 of AZD1222 vaccination. The chain has TRBV5-1 and TRBJ2-7, with 7 nucleotides matching TRBD1. This TCR was sampled from an adult in good health. The CDR3: CASSLGYRGDEQYF. The CDR3 DNA follows: TGCGCCAGCAGCTTGGGGTACAGGGGTGACGAGCAGTACTTC.